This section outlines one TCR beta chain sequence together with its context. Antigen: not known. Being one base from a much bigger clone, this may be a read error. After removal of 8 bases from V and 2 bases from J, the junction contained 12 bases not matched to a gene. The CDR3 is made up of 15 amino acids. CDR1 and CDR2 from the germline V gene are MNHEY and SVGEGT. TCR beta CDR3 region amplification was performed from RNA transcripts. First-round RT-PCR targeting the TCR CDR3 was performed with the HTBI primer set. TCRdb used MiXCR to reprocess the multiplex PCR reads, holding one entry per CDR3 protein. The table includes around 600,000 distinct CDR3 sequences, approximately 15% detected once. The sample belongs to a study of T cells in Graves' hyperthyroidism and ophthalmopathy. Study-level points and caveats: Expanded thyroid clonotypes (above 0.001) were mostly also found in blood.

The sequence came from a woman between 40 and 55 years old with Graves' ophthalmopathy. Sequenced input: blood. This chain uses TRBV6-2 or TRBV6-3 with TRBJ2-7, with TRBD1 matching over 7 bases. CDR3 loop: CASVKGTAETYEQYF. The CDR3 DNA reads TGTGCCAGCGTCAAAGGGACAGCCGAGACCTACGAGCAGTACTTC.